Listed here are 7 T cell receptor beta chains from one sample, sequenced in a study of neoadjuvant anti-PD-1 for oral cavity cancer. Clones were read by immunoSEQ multiplex PCR, and TCRdb kept only the in-frame ones, dropping some. The profile shows fewer than 7,000 clones, about two thirds of them singletons. Here the sequenced sample was PBMCs, taken before nivolumab (anti-PD-1) treatment. The receptors were gathered from a person aged 40 to 85 with oral cavity squamous cell carcinoma.

The chain uses TRBV5-5 and TRBJ1-2, with 7 bases lining up with TRBD1. J lost 5 bases, V lost 4 bases, and 11 bases had no gene match. The CDR3 is 15 amino acids. The germline V gene has CDR1 SGHKS and CDR2 YYEKEE (reference sequence). The CDR3, as DNA: TGTGCCAGCAGCCCGTCGGGACAGCAACGTTATGGCTACACCTTC. This translates into CASSPSGQQRYGYTF.

This clone was seen once. This chain uses TRBV5-4 with TRBJ2-2; 7 bases fit TRBD2. CDR1 and CDR2 from the germline V gene are SGHNT and YYREEE (reference sequence). The CDR3 runs 16 residues. V shed 0 bases and J 1 base; nucleotides not matched to a gene: 3. This CDR3 is CASSLDGGRNTGELFF. CDR3 nucleotide sequence: TGTGCCAGCAGCTTGGATGGCGGGAGGAACACCGGGGAGCTGTTTTTT. The whole variable domain, filled in from reference TRBV5-4 and TRBJ2-2, reads ETGVTQSPTHLIKTRGQQVTLRCSSQSGHNTVSWYQQALGQGPQFIFQYYREEENGRGNFPPRFSGLQFPNYSSELNVNALELDDSALYLCASSLDGGRNTGELFFGEGSRLTVL.

The gene calls are TRBV28 and TRBJ1-2; 9 positions match TRBD1. V was clipped by 6 bases and J by 4 bases; unmatched bases: 9. This CDR3 spans 15 amino acids. Germline assignment: CDR1 MDHEN and CDR2 SYDVKM. The CDR3 here is CASRLGQGKSYGYTF. DNA for the CDR3: TGTGCCAGCAGATTAGGACAGGGGAAAAGCTATGGCTACACCTTC.

The rearrangement joins TRBV6-5 to TRBJ2-3; D not resolved. Trimming stripped 2 bases from V and 10 bases from J, with 7 bases between. CDR3 length: 11 amino acids. The germline CDR1 and CDR2 sequences are MNHEY and SVGAGI. The CDR3 loop reads CASSYARSQYF. The CDR3 DNA is TGTGCCAGCAGTTACGCTAGATCGCAGTATTTT.

The J gene is TRBJ1-1, the V gene TRBV7-8; D is unresolved. Germline-derived CDR1 and CDR2 are SGHVS and FQNEAQ. Trimming stripped 3 bases from V and 3 bases from J, with 5 bases between. CDR3 length: 12 residues. The CDR3 nucleotides read TGTGCCAGCAGCTTCGCAGACACTGAAGCTTTCTTT. It is translated as CASSFADTEAFF.

The V gene is TRBV11-2, the J gene TRBJ1-1; D gene uncertain. CDR1 and CDR2 from the germline V gene are SGHAT and FQNNGV. V was clipped by 5 bases and J by 3 bases, with 10 bases between them. The CDR3 runs 13 residues. The CDR3 nucleotides read TGTGCCAGCAGCCCTAGGAGAGACACTGAAGCTTTCTTT. This encodes CASSPRRDTEAFF.

This chain links TRBV11-3 with TRBJ1-6; weak D call: TRBD1 (5 bases). Germline CDR1 is SGHNT and CDR2 is YENEEA. The V gene lost 0 bases and the J gene lost 2 bases, with 20 bases spanning the gap. The CDR3 loop spans 20 amino acids. CDR3: CASSLDSEAGARAYNSPLHF. In DNA form, the CDR3 reads TGTGCCAGCAGCTTAGATTCAGAGGCCGGGGCACGGGCCTATAATTCACCCCTCCACTTT.